This T cell receptor (beta chain) was retrieved from a study of Graves' ophthalmopathy and Graves' hyperthyroidism. This clonotype was observed a single time. Its specificity is not known. General study results and limits: A roughly 81% specificity and about 90% sensitivity were achieved by a 13-signature model that separated ophthalmopathy from stable hyperthyroidism.

Aged 18 to 65, hyperthyroidism patients had been newly diagnosed, with under 2 months' duration. Uncontrolled infections, pregnancy, lactation or other autoimmune diseases led to patient exclusion. The ends were cut back, 7 bases at V and 11 bases at J, with 22 bases in the middle. The V gene's germline CDR1 is ENHRY and CDR2 SYGVKD. The CDR3 has 14 amino acids. Using RNA transcripts, the TCR beta CDR3 regions were amplified. First-round RT-PCR used HTBI primers; second-round multiplex PCR followed. TCRdb reanalysed the multiplex PCR reads using MiXCR and keeps one entry per CDR3 protein. The sample has 1 million to 1.3 million distinct CDR3 sequences, approximately 35% seen once.

The chain carries TRBV10-3 and TRBJ2-3, with D maybe TRBD2 (5 bases). The sequence derives from an adult man with Graves' hyperthyroidism. Sequencing was carried out using peripheral blood or thyroid tissue (not recorded which). CDR3: CAINQTTHPDEQYF. CDR3 bases: TGTGCCATCAATCAGACTACCCACCCGGATGAGCAGTATTTT.